Listed below are T cell receptor beta chains from one sample, sequenced in a study of blood T cell repertoires in COVID-19. Assay used: immunoSEQ multiplex PCR; TCRdb lists only in-frame clones, some missing. The sample has under 75,000 clones, roughly 81% seen once. Sequencing was carried out using peripheral blood. These receptors originate from a man older than 75 with acute or convalescent COVID-19. Both conserved end residues are part of each CDR3. The order of the fields is clone size, J gene, V gene, D gene, CDR3 protein, CDR3 DNA. A D gene is named only where the DNA matches it firmly. The listing skips clone size in some rows; elsewhere it reads once, few, many or a size class.

- TRBJ2-2 TRBV7-9 TRBD2 CASSLAGVVTGELFF TGTGCCAGCAGCCTAGCGGGAGTTGTCACCGGGGAGCTGTTTTTT
- TRBJ1-1 TRBV6-2/TRBV6-3 - CASSYLQGLYDTEAFF TGTGCCAGCAGTTACCTACAGGGTTTGTACGACACTGAAGCTTTCTTT
- TRBJ2-1 TRBV7-2 TRBD2 CASSLFGLAGGNEQFF TGTGCCAGCAGCCTCTTTGGACTAGCGGGGGGCAATGAGCAGTTCTTC
- TRBJ2-7 TRBV5-1 TRBD1 CASSLSQGALEQYF TGCGCCAGCAGCTTGTCGCAGGGGGCTCTTGAGCAGTACTTC
- TRBJ1-4 TRBV5-8 TRBD1 CASSLRPGQGNEKLFF TGTGCCAGCAGCCTCCGACCGGGACAGGGGAACGAAAAACTGTTTTTT
- TRBJ2-7 TRBV2 TRBD2 CASSPQTSGPYEQYF TGTGCCAGCAGTCCCCAGACTAGCGGTCCCTACGAGCAGTACTTC
- TRBJ2-3 TRBV19 TRBD2 CASRSGVNTDTQYF TGTGCCAGCCGAAGCGGGGTCAACACAGATACGCAGTATTTT
few TRBJ1-6 TRBV28 TRBD1 CATTTGGHPHF TGTGCCACCACAACAGGGGGGCACCCCCACTTT
- TRBJ2-2 TRBV19 - CASAYLNTGELFF TGTGCCAGTGCATACTTGAACACCGGGGAGCTGTTTTTT
- TRBJ2-1 TRBV9 TRBD2 CASSIGTSGEGQQFF TGTGCCAGCAGCATCGGGACTAGCGGGGAGGGTCAGCAGTTCTTC
- TRBJ2-3 TRBV2 TRBD2 CASSWTSGSTDTQYF TGTGCCAGCAGTTGGACTAGCGGGAGCACAGATACGCAGTATTTT
- TRBJ1-4 TRBV3-1/TRBV3-2 - CASSPRGRDEKLFF TGTGCCAGCAGCCCGCGAGGCAGGGATGAAAAACTGTTTTTT
- TRBJ2-3 TRBV4-3 TRBD1 CASSQAPTGADTQYF TGCGCCAGCAGCCAAGCACCTACAGGGGCAGATACGCAGTATTTT
- TRBJ2-5 TRBV6-2/TRBV6-3 TRBD2 CASSYPRTSGSWEETQYF TGTGCCAGCAGTTACCCCCGGACTAGCGGGAGCTGGGAGGAGACCCAGTACTTC
- TRBJ1-2 TRBV12-3/TRBV12-4 - CASSLRLGGYTF TGTGCCAGCAGTTTGAGACTCGGTGGCTACACCTTC
- TRBJ2-5 TRBV28 TRBD2 CASSFLSGKETQYF TGTGCCAGCAGTTTTCTTAGCGGGAAGGAGACCCAGTACTTC
- TRBJ1-1 TRBV18 - CASSPLSENTEAFF TGTGCCAGCTCACCTCTGAGCGAGAACACTGAAGCTTTCTTT
- TRBJ2-1 TRBV5-4 TRBD1 CASSRQGGDYNEQFF TGTGCCAGCAGCCGACAGGGGGGGGACTACAATGAGCAGTTCTTC
- TRBJ1-4 TRBV7-2 - CASRPGSDGEKLFF TGTGCCAGCAGACCAGGGTCTGATGGGGAAAAACTGTTTTTT
- TRBJ1-2 TRBV7-3 TRBD1 CASSLSGQGNYTF TGTGCCAGCAGCTTAAGTGGACAGGGGAACTACACCTTC
- TRBJ1-1 TRBV6-6 - CASSYANPEAFF TGTGCCAGCAGTTATGCTAACCCTGAAGCTTTCTTT
- TRBJ1-6 TRBV27 - CASSFRQAHGNSPLHF TGTGCCAGCAGTTTCCGACAGGCCCATGGGAATTCACCCCTCCACTTT
- TRBJ1-5 TRBV21-1 - CASSKARTTDSNQPQHF TGTGCCAGCAGCAAAGCCCGTACTACCGATAGCAATCAGCCCCAGCATTTT
- TRBJ1-4 TRBV7-9 TRBD1 CASSSDRGDEKLFF TGTGCCAGCAGCTCTGACAGGGGAGACGAAAAACTGTTTTTT
few TRBJ2-5 TRBV13 - CASSQGTGFRETQYF TGTGCCAGCAGCCAGGGTACAGGGTTCCGGGAGACCCAGTACTTC
- TRBJ2-1 TRBV2 TRBD2 CASSEPSGGAGEQFF TGTGCCAGCAGTGAACCTAGCGGGGGGGCAGGTGAGCAGTTCTTC
- TRBJ2-7 TRBV9 TRBD1 CASRTGSHEQYF TGTGCCAGCAGGACAGGGTCTCACGAGCAGTACTTC
- TRBJ2-5 TRBV24-1 TRBD2 CATSVSGRAGKETQYF TGTGCCACCAGTGTAAGCGGGAGGGCCGGGAAAGAGACCCAGTACTTC
- TRBJ2-3 TRBV5-1 TRBD2 CASRSGRANARLDTQYF TGCGCCAGCAGAAGCGGGAGGGCCAATGCTCGTCTCGATACGCAGTATTTT
- TRBJ2-2 TRBV10-3 - CAISTSGTSRELFF TGTGCCATCAGTACCTCCGGGACATCGAGGGAGCTGTTTTTT
- TRBJ1-2 TRBV27 TRBD1 CASSRTGDGYTF TGTGCCAGCAGCCGCACAGGGGATGGCTACACCTTC
- TRBJ2-7 TRBV4-3 - CASSQEDWNEQYF TGCGCCAGCAGCCAAGAGGACTGGAACGAGCAGTACTTC
- TRBJ1-1 TRBV12-3/TRBV12-4 - CASSLGRTEAFF TGTGCCAGCAGTTTAGGGAGGACTGAAGCTTTCTTT
- TRBJ2-5 TRBV6-1 TRBD2 CASSVSSGRALETQYF TGTGCCAGCAGTGTGTCTAGCGGGAGGGCCCTGGAGACCCAGTACTTC
- TRBJ2-1 TRBV7-3 - CASSPLAGGSYNEQFF TGTGCCAGCAGCCCCCTGGCGGGCGGCTCCTACAATGAGCAGTTCTTC
- TRBJ1-1 TRBV5-4 - CASSPVPVGGEAFF TGTGCCAGCAGCCCGGTTCCTGTCGGGGGTGAAGCTTTCTTT
- TRBJ2-7 TRBV18 - CASSPDMSSYEQYF TGTGCCAGCTCACCCGACATGAGCTCCTACGAGCAGTACTTC
- TRBJ2-5 TRBV5-4 TRBD2 CASSSGLASGSQETQYF TGTGCCAGCAGCTCGGGGTTGGCTAGCGGGAGTCAAGAGACCCAGTACTTC
few TRBJ2-7 TRBV21-1 - CARQDREAYEQYF TGTGCCCGACAAGACAGGGAGGCCTACGAGCAGTACTTC